Each of the 17 T cell receptor beta chains below was sequenced from the same sample in a study of cytomegalovirus exposure and HLA in healthy donors. The PCR employed 60 Vbeta primers together with 13 Jbeta primers. The method was immunoSEQ multiplex PCR; TCRdb's version includes in-frame clones alone and lacks a portion of them. The sample has under 300,000 clones, about 86% seen once. Sequences were obtained from PBMCs. The receptors here all came from a woman aged 55 to 70 in good health and CMV-seropositive.

This clone was seen just once. The chain combines TRBV7-2 with TRBJ2-4, with 11 bases lining up with TRBD2. Germline values: CDR1 SGHTA, CDR2 FQGNSA. With 5 bases clipped from V and 7 bases from J, the junction kept 7 bases outside the gene matches. This CDR3 has 15 amino acids. CDR3 nucleotide sequence: TGTGCCAGCAGCCTTATAGCGGGAGGGGTGAACATTCAGTACTTC. It translates to CASSLIAGGVNIQYF.

The rearrangement links TRBV7-9 to TRBJ2-2; D gene ambiguous. Looked up from germline, CDR1 is SEHNR and CDR2 is FQNEAQ (reference sequence). The CDR3 length is 15 residues. Trimming took 5 bases from V and 5 from J, leaving 15 bases between them. The CDR3 DNA sequence: TGTGCCAGCAGCCCTAGAAAGGTGGAGACCGGGGAGCTGTTTTTT. Protein sequence: CASSPRKVETGELFF.

This clone was counted once. The chain couples TRBV7-6 to TRBJ2-5; D remains unclear. The J call could be wrong; TRBJ2-7 is a better fit for the DNA end. The CDR3 covers 11 residues. CDR1 is SGHVS and CDR2 is FNYEAQ in the germline V gene. The CDR3 loop is CASSSSHEQYF. CDR3 nucleotides: TGTGCCAGCAGCTCCTCTCACGAGCAGTACTTC.

This sequence joins TRBV5-1 and TRBJ2-7; 8 positions match TRBD2. Trimming removed 4 bases from V and 0 bases from J; junction bases left unmatched: 12. This CDR3 region has 17 residues. Looked up from germline, CDR1 is SGHRS and CDR2 is YFSETQ. Here the CDR3 reads CASSPLPGGGLSYEQYF. As DNA, the CDR3 is TGCGCCAGCAGCCCTCTCCCGGGAGGGGGACTCTCCTACGAGCAGTACTTC.

The chain carries TRBV30 and TRBJ1-5; TRBD1 agrees at 7 bases. In germline, CDR1 is GTSNPN, CDR2 SVGIG (reference sequence). The CDR3 runs 14 residues. The ends lost 0 bases at V and 5 bases at J; junction bases unmatched: 4. CDR3 in DNA: TGTGCCTGGAGTGTAAACAGGGGCCATCAGCCCCAGCATTTT. Translating gives CAWSVNRGHQPQHF.

The chain has TRBV10-3 and TRBJ2-2, with TRBD2 matching 7 bases. V lost 2 bases to trimming and J lost 6 bases; unmatched junction nucleotides: 6. There are 15 residues in the CDR3. From germline, CDR1 is ENHRY and CDR2 SYGVKD. The CDR3: CAISEPSAGAGELFF. CDR3 coding DNA: TGTGCCATCAGTGAGCCCTCTGCGGGAGCCGGGGAGCTGTTTTTT.

Details on this clone: Compared with germline, one end of the junction differs, possibly owing to a read error. The J gene is TRBJ1-5, the V gene TRBV7-9; 7 positions agree with TRBD1. CDR1 SEHNR and CDR2 FQNEAQ come from the germline V gene (reference sequence). The CDR3 covers 16 residues. The CDR3 DNA reads TGTTCCAGCAGCCAACAGGACAGGAATAGCAATCAGCCCCAGCATTTT. Its translation is CSSSQQDRNSNQPQHF.

This chain uses TRBV10-1 with TRBJ1-1, with TRBD1 matching 8 bases. V lost 6 bases, J lost 1 base, and 4 bases stayed unmatched. Per the germline V gene, CDR1 is WNHNN and CDR2 is SYGVQD (reference sequence). CDR3 length: 14 amino acids. CDR3 protein: CASSPGQANTEAFF. The CDR3 bases are TGCGCCAGCAGCCCGGGACAGGCGAACACTGAAGCTTTCTTT.

This chain connects TRBV7-9 to TRBJ2-7, with 10 bases that match TRBD1. Germline loops: CDR1 SEHNR, CDR2 FQNEAQ (reference sequence). The trim removed 5 bases at V and 2 bases at J, leaving 9 bases unmatched. The CDR3 has 16 residues. DNA of the CDR3: TGTGCCAGCAGCCCAACCGGGACAGGGGATGCCTACGAGCAGTACTTC. This translates into CASSPTGTGDAYEQYF.

V and J are TRBV27 and TRBJ1-6; 8 bases agree with TRBD1. The CDR3 has 16 amino acids. Germline V CDR1 and CDR2: MNHEY, SMNVEV (reference sequence). The V gene end was trimmed by 8 bases and the J gene end by 6 bases; junction bases not matched to a gene: 12. Here the CDR3 reads CASHQGGQGFNSPLHF. The CDR3 region has the DNA TGTGCCAGCCATCAGGGCGGACAGGGATTTAATTCACCCCTCCACTTT.

The count of this clone is one. The V gene is TRBV5-1, the J gene TRBJ2-5; perhaps TRBD1 as D (5 bases). Germline loops: CDR1 SGHRS, CDR2 YFSETQ. The CDR3 has 16 residues. The V gene lost 4 bases and the J gene lost 1 base, with 17 bases spanning the gap. CDR3 residues: CASSTRTRRGQETQYF. CDR3 DNA sequence: TGCGCCAGCAGCACCCGGACCCGAAGGGGCCAAGAGACCCAGTACTTC.

The rearrangement links TRBV28 to TRBJ2-7; 7 bases match TRBD1. This CDR3 is built from 12 residues. V shed 10 bases and J 5 bases; nucleotides not matched to a gene: 8. Germline assignment: CDR1 MDHEN and CDR2 SYDVKM. CDR3 sequence reads: CANGQVDDEQYF. CDR3 nucleotide sequence: TGTGCCAACGGACAGGTGGATGACGAGCAGTACTTC.

The chain carries TRBV2 and TRBJ2-1; TRBD2 aligns across 8 bases. CDR3 size: 15 residues. From germline, CDR1 is SNHLY and CDR2 FYNNEI. J lost 1 base, V lost 7 bases, and 6 bases had no gene match. In DNA, the CDR3 is TGTGCCAGCACAAACGGGAGGGTGTCCTACAATGAGCAGTTCTTC. Translated: CASTNGRVSYNEQFF.

CDR3: CSVDFEFGRDTEAFF. As DNA, the CDR3 is TGCAGCGTTGATTTTGAATTCGGGAGGGACACTGAAGCTTTCTTT. J is TRBJ1-1 and V is TRBV29-1; D not certain. Trimming stripped 3 bases from V and 3 bases from J, with 17 bases between. Germline V gene sequence: CDR1 SQVTM, CDR2 ANQGSEA. The CDR3 consists of 15 residues. The variable domain in full, with the rest retrieved from reference TRBV29-1 and TRBJ1-1, is SAVISQKPSRDICQRGTSLTIQCQVDSQVTMMFWYRQQPGQSLTLIATANQGSEATYESGFVIDKFPISRPNLTFSTLTVSNMSPEDSSIYLCSVDFEFGRDTEAFFGQGTRLTVV.

This rearrangement joins TRBV27 to TRBJ2-1; 10 nucleotides match TRBD2. The CDR3 has 19 residues. V shed 1 base, J shed 4 bases, and the junction held 13 bases outside the gene matches. Looked up from germline, CDR1 is MNHEY and CDR2 is SMNVEV (reference sequence). The CDR3 sequence: CASSLYLAGDAYDYNEQFF. The DNA of the CDR3 is TGTGCCAGCAGTTTATATCTAGCGGGAGACGCCTATGATTACAATGAGCAGTTCTTC.

This chain links TRBV30 with TRBJ1-2, with 7 positions matching TRBD1. The CDR3 length is 15 residues. Germline CDR1 is GTSNPN and CDR2 is SVGIG (reference sequence). Trimming removed 0 bases from V and 3 bases from J; junction bases left unmatched: 7. This CDR3 is CAWSVQPDRDYGYTF. Written as DNA, the CDR3 is TGTGCCTGGAGTGTACAACCCGACAGGGACTATGGCTACACCTTC.

The V and J genes are TRBV7-9 and TRBJ1-1; D ambiguous. The CDR3 is made up of 13 amino acids. Deletions cut 5 bases from V and 6 bases from J, with 13 bases between. Germline V CDR1 and CDR2: SEHNR, FQNEAQ (reference sequence). The DNA of the CDR3 is TGTGCCAGCAGCCCCTTGACTCTGGCTGAAGCTTTCTTT. Translated, it gives CASSPLTLAEAFF.